The 24 T cell receptor beta chains listed next were all sequenced from one sample in a study of cytomegalovirus exposure and HLA in healthy donors. The PCR was carried out with 60 Vbeta primers and 13 Jbeta primers. TCRdb's table, derived via immunoSEQ multiplex PCR, lists solely in-frame clones and lacks some. This sample has approximately 100,000 clones, with around three quarters found just once. The material sequenced was PBMCs. The source of these receptors is a woman aged 18 to 35 in good health and CMV-seropositive.

This clone was detected a few times. CDR3 sequence (DNA): TGCGCCAGCAGCCCCTGGACAGGGGATTCCTACGAGCAGTACTTC. Its protein is CASSPWTGDSYEQYF. The chain employs TRBV4-1 and TRBJ2-7, with TRBD1 identical over 9 bases. This CDR3 comprises 15 residues. V was clipped by 4 bases and J by 1 base; unmatched bases: 5. Germline V gene lookup returns CDR1 MGHRA and CDR2 YSYEKL.

The rearrangement joins TRBV2 to TRBJ2-7, with 9 positions matching TRBD2. Germline values: CDR1 SNHLY, CDR2 FYNNEI. Trimming at V came to 1 base and at J to 6 bases, leaving 7 bases not matched to a gene. The CDR3 contains 15 residues. The CDR3 protein is CASSEGLAGVGEQYF. For the CDR3, the DNA is TGTGCCAGCAGTGAAGGGTTAGCGGGAGTAGGCGAGCAGTACTTC.

The chain links TRBV27 to TRBJ2-3; a weak D match, TRBD1 (6 bases). V was shortened by 6 bases and J by 4 bases, with 11 bases between the two germline ends. Germline lookup yields CDR1 MNHEY and CDR2 SMNVEV (reference sequence). This CDR3 spans 13 amino acids. The CDR3 bases are TGTGCCAGCAGCCAGGGGAACGCAGATACGCAGTATTTT. Its protein product is CASSQGNADTQYF.

The chain is built from TRBV5-1 and TRBJ2-7; TRBD1 matches 7 bases. CDR3 length: 16 amino acids. V dropped 4 bases and J dropped 0; count of bases not matched to a gene: 10. Germline-derived CDR1 and CDR2 are SGHRS and YFSETQ. Here the CDR3 DNA reads TGCGCCAGCAGCCGGACAGGCGCCAGGACCTCCTACGAGCAGTACTTC. Translation gives CASSRTGARTSYEQYF.

The V call is TRBV5-1, the J call TRBJ2-5, with 14 bases aligning to TRBD2. Per germline, CDR1 SGHRS and CDR2 YFSETQ. Trimming removed 6 bases from V and 8 bases from J; junction bases left unmatched: 12. The CDR3 is 16 residues long. For the CDR3, the DNA is TGCGCCAGCAATCCGGGACTAGCGGGGGAAGGTGTAACCCAGTACTTC. Amino acids: CASNPGLAGEGVTQYF.

The rearrangement joins TRBV6-5 to TRBJ1-3; 7 bases match TRBD1. CDR1 is MNHEY and CDR2 is SVGAGI in the germline V gene. The J segment lost 4 bases and the V segment lost 6 bases, leaving 6 bases of the junction unmatched. The CDR3 runs 14 residues. CDR3 residues: CASSEQGSGNTIYF. The CDR3 bases are TGTGCCAGCAGCGAACAGGGGTCGGGAAACACCATATATTTT.

This clone was seen more than once but under ten times. The chain joins TRBV5-6 to TRBJ1-1; D might be TRBD1 (5 bases). Trimming stripped 0 bases from V and 10 bases from J, with 19 bases between. CDR1 is SGHDT and CDR2 is YYEEEE in the germline V gene. This CDR3 comprises 15 residues. CDR3: CASSLAPGGGAAAFF. The CDR3 nucleotides are TGTGCCAGCAGCTTGGCCCCTGGGGGAGGGGCCGCAGCTTTCTTT.

The chain employs TRBV2 and TRBJ2-7, with 7 bases identical to TRBD1. The CDR3 has 12 residues. V gave up 6 bases and J gave up 7 bases; unmatched junction bases: 6. Looked up from germline, CDR1 is SNHLY and CDR2 is FYNNEI. CDR3 amino acids: CASSEGAGEQYF. In DNA, the CDR3 is TGTGCCAGCAGCGAGGGGGCGGGTGAGCAGTACTTC. Filled out from reference TRBV2 and TRBJ2-7, the complete variable domain reads EPEVTQTPSHQVTQMGQEVILRCVPISNHLYFYWYRQILGQKVEFLVSFYNNEISEKSEIFDDQFSVERPDGSNFTLKIRSTKLEDSAMYFCASSEGAGEQYFGPGTRLTVT.

The rearrangement links TRBV13 to TRBJ1-2; possible D gene TRBD1, 6 bases. CDR3 size: 15 residues. Germline loops: CDR1 PRHDT, CDR2 FYEKMQ (reference sequence). The germline V and J ends were trimmed by 5 bases and 7 bases, with 20 bases remaining between them. CDR3: CASSAYAGGAGGYTF. Written as DNA, the CDR3 is TGTGCCAGCAGCGCGTACGCGGGGGGGGCAGGTGGCTACACCTTC.

This chain uses TRBV5-1 with TRBJ1-1; the D gene is possibly TRBD1 (6 bases). This CDR3 has 16 residues. The germline gives CDR1 SGHRS, CDR2 YFSETQ. The ends were cut back, 4 bases at V and 4 bases at J, with 20 bases in the middle. The CDR3 here is CASSGQNRVGGTEAFF. DNA for the CDR3: TGCGCCAGCAGCGGGCAAAACAGGGTAGGCGGCACTGAAGCTTTCTTT.

The V and J genes are TRBV5-1 and TRBJ1-2, with TRBD1 identical over 7 bases. Trimming at V came to 5 bases and at J to 2 bases, leaving 12 bases not matched to a gene. The germline V gene encodes CDR1 SGHRS and CDR2 YFSETQ. The CDR3 contains 16 residues. DNA for the CDR3: TGCGCCAGCAGACCTGGCTCCGGGACAGAGAACTATGGCTACACCTTC. Its protein is CASRPGSGTENYGYTF.

The V call is TRBV30, the J call TRBJ1-2; TRBD1 might be the D (5 bases). The CDR3 is 13 residues long. From germline, CDR1 is GTSNPN and CDR2 SVGIG (reference sequence). V shed 3 bases and J shed 3 bases, with 11 bases lying between them. CDR3 DNA sequence: TGTGCCTGGAGGTCCAGGGAAGACTATGGCTACACCTTC. It specifies CAWRSREDYGYTF.

The chain is built from TRBV28 and TRBJ2-2; 7 bases line up with TRBD1. With V trimmed by 2 bases and J by 6 bases, 12 bases remained unmatched. Germline CDR1 MDHEN, CDR2 SYDVKM. The CDR3 covers 17 residues. The CDR3 region is CASSLIPYRGEAGELFF. Written as DNA, the CDR3 is TGTGCCAGCAGTTTAATCCCGTACAGGGGTGAGGCCGGGGAGCTGTTTTTT.

The CDR3 bases are TGTGCCAGCAGACAGGGCGATCAGCCCCAGCATTTT. This gives the protein CASRQGDQPQHF. The gene calls are TRBV25-1 and TRBJ1-5, with a weak D call TRBD1 (6 bases). The CDR3 is 12 residues long. Germline-derived CDR1 and CDR2 are MGHDK and SYGVNS. The germline V and J ends were trimmed by 6 bases and 5 bases, with 8 bases remaining between them.

V gene TRBV10-3 combines with J gene TRBJ2-3; the match to TRBD2 covers 14 bases. This CDR3 comprises 19 residues. Germline trimming cut 4 bases from V and 1 base from J; bases unmatched to any gene: 10. Germline CDR1 ENHRY, CDR2 SYGVKD. CDR3 residues: CAISGGTSGRRLGTDTQYF. The CDR3 DNA reads as TGTGCCATCAGTGGTGGGACTAGCGGGAGAAGGCTAGGCACAGATACGCAGTATTTT.

The chain combines TRBV27 with TRBJ2-7, with D perhaps matching TRBD2 (5 bases). The CDR3 covers 15 residues. Trimming cost V 5 bases and J 0 bases, with 14 bases left between them. CDR1 MNHEY and CDR2 SMNVEV come from the germline V gene (reference sequence). CDR3 region: CASSPFPGSSYEQYF. The CDR3 bases are TGTGCCAGCAGTCCCTTCCCGGGGAGCTCCTACGAGCAGTACTTC.

The V call is TRBV7-8, the J call TRBJ2-4, with 10 bases fitting TRBD2. The CDR3 totals 17 residues. V lost 1 base and J lost 5; bases outside the gene matches: 8. The germline V gene has CDR1 SGHVS and CDR2 FQNEAQ. The CDR3 loop reads CASSLEASGRYENIQYF. The CDR3 DNA reads as TGTGCCAGCAGCTTAGAAGCTAGCGGGAGATACGAAAACATTCAGTACTTC.

V is TRBV20-1 and J is TRBJ2-7; perhaps TRBD2 as D (5 bases). V was clipped by 5 bases and J by 6 bases, with 11 bases between them. The CDR3 has 11 amino acids. CDR1 is DFQATT, CDR2 SNEGSKA, per germline (reference sequence). The CDR3 DNA sequence: TGCAGTGCTCCCGCTAGCTCCGAGCAGTACTTC. Protein: CSAPASSEQYF.

The chain combines TRBV30 with TRBJ1-5; D gene uncertain. The CDR3 contains 12 residues. The V end lost 4 bases, the J end lost 6 bases, and 10 bases lay between the germline ends. Germline assignment: CDR1 GTSNPN and CDR2 SVGIG (reference sequence). This CDR3 reads CAWNEVFQPQHF. CDR3 bases: TGTGCCTGGAATGAGGTATTTCAGCCCCAGCATTTT.

The rearrangement uses TRBV7-8 and TRBJ1-1; no firm D call. The CDR3 spans 11 residues. Trimming took off 6 bases at V and 2 bases at J, with 4 bases between the two ends. Germline V CDR1 and CDR2: SGHVS, FQNEAQ. The CDR3 DNA sequence: TGTGCCAGCAGATCTAACACTGAAGCTTTCTTT. Its translation is CASRSNTEAFF.

The chain combines TRBV28 with TRBJ2-7; D possibly corresponds to TRBD1 (6 bases). There are 15 residues in the CDR3. CDR1 and CDR2 (germline): MDHEN, SYDVKM. V lost 5 bases and J lost 0, with 14 bases in between. The CDR3 DNA sequence: TGTGCCAGCAGTCCCCTTCAGACAGGCTCCTACGAGCAGTACTTC. Its protein is CASSPLQTGSYEQYF.

This sequence joins TRBV4-2 and TRBJ2-1; 9 nucleotides agree with TRBD2. This CDR3 contains 19 residues. Losses at the gene ends were 0 bases for V and 2 bases for J; bases not matched to a gene: 11. The germline CDR1 and CDR2 sequences are LGHNA and YNFKEQ. The chain's CDR3 is CASSQDHPDSSGTYNEQFF. CDR3 in DNA: TGTGCCAGCAGCCAAGATCACCCTGACTCTAGCGGGACCTACAATGAGCAGTTCTTC.

V is TRBV5-1 and J is TRBJ2-3; tentatively, D is TRBD1 (5 bases). V gave up 2 bases and J gave up 3 bases, with 10 bases separating them. CDR3 length: 14 residues. CDR1 is SGHRS, CDR2 YFSETQ, per germline. In nucleotides, the CDR3 is TGCGCCAGCAGCTTACAGGCGTTAACAGATACGCAGTATTTT. Its translation: CASSLQALTDTQYF.

This chain uses TRBV30 with TRBJ1-5; D gene uncertain. Germline V lookup: CDR1 GTSNPN, CDR2 SVGIG (reference sequence). There are 16 residues in the CDR3. With 3 bases removed from V and 8 bases from J, the gap between germline ends came to 23 bases. For the CDR3, the DNA is TGTGCCTGGAGCGCGTTGCCCGGGGATATTAAAGAGCCCCAGCATTTT. Its protein is CAWSALPGDIKEPQHF.